The 12 T cell receptor beta chains given below trace back to one sample, sequenced in a study of blood T cell repertoires in COVID-19. Data came from immunoSEQ multiplex PCR; TCRdb stores just in-frame clones and leaves some out. The sample consists of about 360,000 clones, around 80% of them appearing once. The sample was peripheral blood. These receptors all come from a man under 40 with active or convalescent COVID-19.

The J gene is TRBJ2-3, the V gene TRBV20-1, with unresolved D. Per the germline V gene, CDR1 is DFQATT and CDR2 is SNEGSKA (reference sequence). CDR3 size: 11 residues. Trimming took 6 bases from V and 3 from J, leaving 7 bases between them. The CDR3 reads CSAPQTDTQYF. CDR3 bases: TGCAGTGCCCCTCAGACAGATACGCAGTATTTT.

The V and J genes are TRBV24-1 and TRBJ2-1, with 10 bases matching TRBD1. Trimming at V came to 3 bases and at J to 4 bases, leaving 11 bases not matched to a gene. The CDR3 runs to 18 residues. CDR1 is KGHDR and CDR2 is SFDVKD in the germline V gene. The CDR3 region is CATSDSGRDRGLYNEQFF. CDR3 coding DNA: TGTGCCACCAGTGATAGCGGCCGGGACAGGGGCCTTTACAATGAGCAGTTCTTC.

This clone was seen a single time. The genes are TRBV14 and TRBJ1-2; D unresolved. This CDR3 is 14 amino acids long. The V end was cut by 1 base, the J end by 4 bases, with 10 bases between. CDR1 is SGHDN, CDR2 FVKESK, per germline. The CDR3 loop reads CASSQGLVGYGYTF. The CDR3 DNA is TGTGCCAGCAGCCAAGGACTGGTGGGCTATGGCTACACCTTC.

This chain uses TRBV30 with TRBJ2-1, with 10 nucleotides matching TRBD2. Germline CDR1 GTSNPN, CDR2 SVGIG (reference sequence). The CDR3 extends over 15 amino acids. V shed 1 base, J shed 3 bases, and the junction held 3 bases outside the gene matches. CDR3 nucleotide sequence: TGTGCCTGGAGTGGGACTAGCGGACTCTACAATGAGCAGTTCTTC. Its protein product is CAWSGTSGLYNEQFF. The full variable domain, completed using reference TRBV30 and TRBJ2-1, is SQTIHQWPATLVQPVGSPLSLECTVEGTSNPNLYWYRQAAGRGLQLLFYSVGIGQISSEVPQNLSASRPQDRQFILSSKKLLLSDSGFYLCAWSGTSGLYNEQFFGPGTRLTVL.

This chain joins TRBV7-3 and TRBJ1-1; the D gene is possibly TRBD1 (6 bases). Germline CDR1 SGHTA, CDR2 FQGTGA. This CDR3 region has 15 residues. Trimming took off 2 bases at V and 1 base at J, with 11 bases between the two ends. The CDR3 DNA follows: TGTGCCAGCAGCTTACATGGGACAACGAACACTGAAGCTTTCTTT. It encodes CASSLHGTTNTEAFF.

The sample holds one count of this clone. The rearrangement links TRBV6-5 to TRBJ1-6; TRBD1 might be the D (5 bases). Trimming pared 5 bases from V and 14 bases from J, leaving 19 bases between. The CDR3 is 14 amino acids. Germline lookup yields CDR1 MNHEY and CDR2 SVGAGI. CDR3 amino acids: CASSQDPAGETLHF. The CDR3 bases are TGTGCCAGCAGTCAGGATCCAGCGGGGGAAACCCTCCACTTT.

The chain uses TRBV28 and TRBJ2-7; a possible D gene is TRBD1 (5 bases). Trimming removed 6 bases at V and 1 base at J, with 13 bases between. The CDR3 runs 14 residues. The V gene's germline CDR1 is MDHEN and CDR2 SYDVKM. This CDR3 reads CASSPGDRSYEQYF. As DNA, the CDR3 is TGTGCCAGCAGCCCCGGCGACAGATCCTACGAGCAGTACTTC.

This clone was seen a few times. The V and J genes are TRBV18 and TRBJ1-1, with 7 bases matching TRBD1. With V trimmed by 2 bases and J by 0 bases, 0 bases remained unmatched. Looked up from germline, CDR1 is KGHSH and CDR2 is LQKENI. The CDR3 length is 14 residues. CDR3 coding DNA: TGTGCCAGCTCACCAGGACAGGTGAACACTGAAGCTTTCTTT. Its protein is CASSPGQVNTEAFF. Variable domain in full (rest from reference TRBV18 and TRBJ1-1): NAGVMQNPRHLVRRRGQEARLRCSPMKGHSHVYWYRQLPEEGLKFMVYLQKENIIDESGMPKERFSAEFPKEGPSILRIQQVVRGDSAAYFCASSPGQVNTEAFFGQGTRLTVV.

This clone came up a few times. The rearrangement joins TRBV7-8 to TRBJ2-7; 11 bases line up with TRBD2. The CDR3 is 15 amino acids. V was pared by 5 bases and J by 2 bases, with 5 bases of the junction left unmatched. Germline V lookup: CDR1 SGHVS, CDR2 FQNEAQ. CDR3 sequence: CASSGGLAETYEQYF. In DNA form, the CDR3 reads TGTGCCAGCAGCGGGGGACTAGCGGAAACCTACGAGCAGTACTTC.

The V gene is TRBV25-1, the J gene TRBJ1-2; the D gene is possibly TRBD1 (6 bases). The V and J ends lost 4 bases and 5 bases respectively, with 11 bases between them. Germline CDR1 is MGHDK and CDR2 is SYGVNS. This CDR3 has 13 amino acids. CDR3 in DNA: TGTGCCAGCAGTGGTGGTGGACAGTATGGCTACACCTTC. It translates to CASSGGGQYGYTF.

This clone has only one observation. This rearrangement joins TRBV29-1 to TRBJ2-7, with D perhaps TRBD2 (6 bases). Germline CDR1 and CDR2: SQVTM and ANQGSEA. This CDR3 is 14 amino acids long. Between the trimmed V and J ends, which lost 7 bases and 4 bases, there was a span of 20 bases. The CDR3 DNA sequence: TGCAGCGCCGTAGGCGGGGAAAGGGGATACGAGCAGTACTTC. This gives the protein CSAVGGERGYEQYF.

This clone was detected only once. The CDR3, as DNA: TGTGCCAGCAGTTCCGGACGGGGGCCCCAGCATTTT. Its protein product is CASSSGRGPQHF. This chain links TRBV28 with TRBJ1-5; D gene unclear. The germline V gene encodes CDR1 MDHEN and CDR2 SYDVKM. Between the trimmed V and J ends, which lost 4 bases and 9 bases, there was a span of 10 bases. The CDR3 covers 12 residues. Full variable domain (outside the CDR3, taken from reference TRBV28 and TRBJ1-5): DVKVTQSSRYLVKRTGEKVFLECVQDMDHENMFWYRQDPGLGLRLIYFSYDVKMKEKGDIPEGYSVSREKKERFSLILESASTNQTSMYLCASSSGRGPQHFGDGTRLSIL.